This is a list of T cell receptor beta chains from one sample in a study of beta chain features in type 1 diabetes. Method: immunoSEQ multiplex PCR; TCRdb's copy keeps in-frame clones and lacks some. The data hold roughly 250,000 clones, with roughly 22% observed a single time. The sequencing sample was made of naive CD4+ T cells from blood. The receptors were sampled from a woman aged 40 to 50 with type 1 diabetes. CDR3s include the opening cysteine and the closing phenylalanine or tryptophan. The D gene is left open where the match is weak. Some rows have no size entry. The others give once, few or many, or a class for an expanded clone.

size | J | D | V | DNA | CDR3
NA | TRBJ1-5 | NA | TRBV28 | TGTGCCAGCAGCCGTACAGGGAGTAGCAATCAGCCCCAGCATTTT | CASSRTGSSNQPQHF
NA | TRBJ1-1 | NA | TRBV29-1 | TGCAGCGTGGATGACAGCACTGAAGCTTTCTTT | CSVDDSTEAFF
NA | TRBJ2-7 | NA | TRBV5-1 | TGCGCCAGCAGCCGGGACATCTACGAGCAGTACTTC | CASSRDIYEQYF
NA | TRBJ1-1 | NA | TRBV5-1 | TGCGCCAGCAGCTGGAGACCTCCATCAGGGGACACTGAAGCTTTCTTT | CASSWRPPSGDTEAFF
few | TRBJ2-1 | TRBD2 | TRBV4-1 | TGCGCCAGCTCCAGACTAGCGGGGGGTCACAATGAGCAGTTCTTC | CASSRLAGGHNEQFF
NA | TRBJ2-3 | NA | TRBV5-1 | TGCGCCAGCAGCTCGCCAACTAGCACAGATACGCAGTATTTT | CASSSPTSTDTQYF
few | TRBJ1-4 | NA | TRBV9 | TGTGCCAGCGGAGAGGGGGCTAATGAAAAACTGTTTTTT | CASGEGANEKLFF
few | TRBJ2-5 | TRBD1 | TRBV19 | TGTGCCACTTCCTCAGTGGGACAGGGTCAAGAGACCCAGTACTTC | CATSSVGQGQETQYF
few | TRBJ1-4 | NA | TRBV9 | TGTGCCAGCAGCGTACTGGGCAGTAATGAAAAACTGTTTTTT | CASSVLGSNEKLFF
NA | TRBJ1-2 | NA | TRBV4-3 | TGCGCCAGCAGCCAAGAACGGGGGGCGGATAGCTATGGCTACACCTTC | CASSQERGADSYGYTF
NA | TRBJ1-1 | NA | TRBV28 | TGTGCCAGCAGTTTAGCCTCGGGGGTTGACACTGAAGCTTTCTTT | CASSLASGVDTEAFF
few | TRBJ1-2 | TRBD1 | TRBV19 | TGTGCCACTGGAGACAGGGTTGATGGCTACACCTTC | CATGDRVDGYTF
NA | TRBJ2-7 | NA | TRBV29-1 | TGCAGCGTTGCGGCGGGAAGCGGCTACGAGCAGTACTTC | CSVAAGSGYEQYF
NA | TRBJ2-1 | TRBD2 | TRBV7-9 | TGTGCCAGCAGCTTCGAACCAGGGACTACCTTGAGGGAGCAGTTCTTC | CASSFEPGTTLREQFF
NA | TRBJ2-7 | NA | TRBV23-1 | TGCGCCAGCAGTCAATCCACGGGGGAGGAGGGCGAGCAGTACTTC | CASSQSTGEEGEQYF
few | TRBJ2-1 | TRBD2 | TRBV28 | TGTGCCAGTGTCGGGACTAGCGGAAACAATGAGCAGTTCTTC | CASVGTSGNNEQFF
few | TRBJ2-1 | TRBD2 | TRBV18 | TGTGCCAGCTCGCTCCCGGGGGGACATGAGCAGTTCTTC | CASSLPGGHEQFF
NA | TRBJ1-4 | TRBD1 | TRBV9 | TGTGCCAGCAGCGGACAGGGGTCTCCAACTAATGAAAAACTGTTTTTT | CASSGQGSPTNEKLFF
NA | TRBJ2-3 | NA | TRBV29-1 | TGCAGTGTTGCAAGCACAGATACGCAGTATTTT | CSVASTDTQYF
few | TRBJ2-5 | NA | TRBV7-9 | TGTGCCAGCAGCCAATGGGCGGGGGAGACCCAGTACTTC | CASSQWAGETQYF
few | TRBJ1-1 | NA | TRBV5-4 | TGTGCCAGCAGCTTGGATTTCGGGATAACTGAAGCTTTCTTT | CASSLDFGITEAFF
NA | TRBJ2-5 | NA | TRBV4-1 | TGCGCCAGCAGCCAAGAGGACAACTACTTGGCCCAGTACTTC | CASSQEDNYLAQYF
NA | TRBJ2-5 | TRBD2 | TRBV29-1 | TGCAGCGTTGAATTACTAGCGGGAGAGAGGGAGACCCAGTACTTC | CSVELLAGERETQYF
NA | TRBJ2-2 | TRBD1 | TRBV18 | TGTGCCAGCTCACCATCGACAGGGGAGACCGGGGAGCTGTTTTTT | CASSPSTGETGELFF
NA | TRBJ2-1 | TRBD1 | TRBV5-1 | TGCGCCAGCAGCTGGGGACAGATCGATGAGCAGTTCTTC | CASSWGQIDEQFF
NA | TRBJ2-1 | NA | TRBV7-9 | TGTGCCAGCAGCTTGGCCGACACATACAATGAGCAGTTCTTC | CASSLADTYNEQFF
few | TRBJ1-2 | NA | TRBV28 | TGTGCCAGCAGTTCGGGGGACGGCTATGGCTACACCTTC | CASSSGDGYGYTF
NA | TRBJ2-7 | NA | TRBV6-6 | TGTGCCAGCAGTTACGCCTCAGGATTCTACGAGCAGTACTTC | CASSYASGFYEQYF
few | TRBJ1-2 | TRBD1 | TRBV11-2 | TGTGCCAGCAGCGACAGGGACACGAACTATGGCTACACCTTC | CASSDRDTNYGYTF
few | TRBJ2-6 | TRBD1 | TRBV7-9 | TGTGCCAGCAGCCCTACAGGGGGCTCTGGGGCCAACGTCCTGACTTTC | CASSPTGGSGANVLTF
few | TRBJ2-3 | TRBD2 | TRBV29-1 | TGCAGCGTCGAGCCGGGGGGGCCGACAGATACGCAGTATTTT | CSVEPGGPTDTQYF